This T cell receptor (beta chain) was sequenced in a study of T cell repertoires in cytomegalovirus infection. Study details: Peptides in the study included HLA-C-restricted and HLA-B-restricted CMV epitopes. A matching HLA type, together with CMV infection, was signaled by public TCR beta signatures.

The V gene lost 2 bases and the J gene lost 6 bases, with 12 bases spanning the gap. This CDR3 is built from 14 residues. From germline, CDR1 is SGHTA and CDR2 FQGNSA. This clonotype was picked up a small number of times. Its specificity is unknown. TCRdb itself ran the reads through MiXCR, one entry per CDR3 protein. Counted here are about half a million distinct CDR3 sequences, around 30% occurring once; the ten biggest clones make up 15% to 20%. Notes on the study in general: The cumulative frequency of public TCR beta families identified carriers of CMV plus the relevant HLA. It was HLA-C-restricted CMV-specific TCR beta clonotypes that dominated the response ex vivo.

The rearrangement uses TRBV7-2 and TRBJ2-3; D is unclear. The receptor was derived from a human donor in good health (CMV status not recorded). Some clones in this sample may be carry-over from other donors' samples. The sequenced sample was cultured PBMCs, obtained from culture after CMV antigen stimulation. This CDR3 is CASSLIAPPDTQYF. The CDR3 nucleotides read TGTGCCAGCAGCTTAATCGCGCCCCCGGATACGCAGTATTTT. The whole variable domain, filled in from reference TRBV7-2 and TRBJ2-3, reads GAGVSQSPSNKVTEKGKDVELRCDPISGHTALYWYRQSLGQGLEFLIYFQGNSAPDKSGLPSDRFSAERTGGSVSTLTIQRTQQEDSAVYLCASSLIAPPDTQYFGPGTRLTVL.